The 5 T cell receptor beta chains in this list originate from one sample, sequenced in a study of blood T cell repertoires in COVID-19 (dated by TCRdb to the early 2020s). Library method: the immunoSEQ multiplex PCR assay. In TCRdb, the immuneACCESS table is reduced to in-frame sequences with V and J assigned. These tables do not hold every clone; where another copy was compared, an unresolved V gene accounts for under half, and the others remain unexplained. The sample table lists around 130,000 clones, around 77% of them with a count of one. The ten largest clonotypes hold 10% to 14% of the sample. Sequenced sample: peripheral blood. These receptor sequences come from a human donor in a cohort sampled during active COVID-19.

The chain has TRBV7-6 and TRBJ2-7, with TRBD2 identical over 10 bases. Trimming took 5 bases from V and 1 from J; bases not matched to a gene: 5. Germline CDR1 SGHVS, CDR2 FNYEAQ. The CDR3 length is 15 residues. CDR3 bases: TGTGCCAGCAGCGCCACTAGCGGGGCTTCCTACGAGCAGTACTTC. Translation gives CASSATSGASYEQYF.

This chain connects TRBV7-8 to TRBJ1-3; D remains ambiguous. The CDR3 covers 16 residues. CDR1 is SGHVS, CDR2 FQNEAQ, per germline. Trimming took off 1 base at V and 0 bases at J, with 10 bases between the two ends. DNA of the CDR3: TGTGCCAGCAGCTTAGTTGGCGGGAACTCTGGAAACACCATATATTTT. Its translation: CASSLVGGNSGNTIYF.

This clone occurred a few times. The chain is built from TRBV15 and TRBJ2-1; 12 nucleotides align to TRBD2. Germline CDR1 reads LNHNV; CDR2 reads YYDKDF (reference sequence). There are 18 residues in the CDR3. Unmatched junction bases numbered 7, after V lost 4 bases and J lost 0 bases. CDR3 sequence (DNA): TGTGCCACCAGCACGGGACTAGCGGGTCTCAGCTCCTACAATGAGCAGTTCTTC. Protein product: CATSTGLAGLSSYNEQFF.

V usage is TRBV28 and J usage is TRBJ2-1; D gene uncertain. The germline gives CDR1 MDHEN, CDR2 SYDVKM. The V end lost 1 base, the J end lost 0 bases, and 7 bases lay between the germline ends. The CDR3 is 15 residues long. CDR3 sequence reads: CASSLYGSSYNEQFF. The CDR3 DNA follows: TGTGCCAGCAGTTTATATGGTAGCTCCTACAATGAGCAGTTCTTC.

The chain recombines TRBV19 with TRBJ1-2, with D possibly matching TRBD1 (5 bases). CDR1 and CDR2 (germline): LNHDA, SQIVND (reference sequence). V shed 5 bases and J shed 0 bases, with 10 bases lying between them. CDR3 length equals 14 residues. The CDR3 is CASSRDSSNYGYTF. CDR3 coding DNA: TGTGCCAGTAGTCGAGACAGTTCTAACTATGGCTACACCTTC.